Listed below are T cell receptor beta chains from one sample, sequenced in a study of post-analysis software for immune sequencing data. Via MiXCR, TCRdb re-called the PCR reads, giving one row per CDR3 protein. The sample has some 800,000 distinct CDR3 sequences, under 60% seen once. Sequenced input: blood. The receptors here all came from a girl aged 5-17 years with multiple sclerosis. Each CDR3 is given with its conserved first and last residue. D genes are given only for firm matches.

D gene	V gene	J gene	CDR3 protein	CDR3 DNA
-	TRBV6-1	TRBJ1-1	CASSHFTRDRKAFF	TGTGCCAGCAGTCACTTTACCAGGGACCGGAAAGCTTTCTTT
-	TRBV12-3/TRBV12-4	TRBJ1-2	CASSPRGGSTYGYTF	TGTGCCAGCAGCCCTCGTGGCGGGAGTACTTATGGCTACACCTTC
TRBD1	TRBV27	TRBJ2-7	CASSLFLTGTGGYEQYF	TGTGCCAGCAGTTTATTCTTGACCGGGACAGGGGGCTACGAGCAGTACTTC
-	TRBV11-3	TRBJ1-1	CASSPRLREGEAFF	TGTGCCAGCAGCCCCCGTTTAAGGGAGGGTGAAGCTTTCTTT
-	TRBV4-2	TRBJ2-7	CASSHEMDRSYEQYF	TGTGCCAGCAGCCATGAAATGGACAGATCCTACGAGCAGTACTTC
-	TRBV29-1	TRBJ2-1	CSARRGEQFF	TGCAGCGCTAGGAGGGGTGAGCAGTTCTTC
TRBD2	TRBV27	TRBJ2-6	CASSGLAGSSGANVRTF	TGTGCCAGCAGTGGACTAGCGGGCTCCTCTGGGGCCAACGTCCGGACTTTC
-	TRBV20-1	TRBJ2-1	CSAGSMTGRQFF	TGCAGTGCTGGCTCCATGACCGGGAGGCAGTTCTTC
-	TRBV20-1	TRBJ1-1	CSARIDDRSAFF	TGCAGTGCTAGAATTGACGACAGATCGGCTTTCTTT
TRBD2	TRBV19	TRBJ2-1	CASRWTSGNEQFF	TGTGCCAGTCGGTGGACTAGCGGGAATGAGCAGTTCTTC
-	TRBV7-8	TRBJ2-1	CASSNTGISSYNEQFF	TGTGCCAGCAGCAACACCGGGATCAGCTCCTACAATGAGCAGTTCTTC
-	TRBV7-9	TRBJ2-1	CASRSFPTSSRDNEQFF	TGTGCCAGCAGATCCTTCCCGACTTCTAGTCGGGACAATGAGCAGTTCTTC
-	TRBV10-3	TRBJ2-1	CAISGRQPKVNEQFF	TGTGCCATCAGTGGACGACAGCCCAAAGTCAATGAGCAGTTCTTC